This T cell receptor (beta chain) was recorded in a study of T cells in tumors and immune-related adverse events (dated by TCRdb to the early 2020s). The TCR beta locus was amplified and sequenced with the immunoSEQ assay, yielding bulk TCR Vbeta CDR3 data. The study's own analysis went as follows. CDR3s were excluded if they were non-productive, were shorter than 7 amino acids, or did not start with C or end with F/W. Only specimens with at least 1000 reads were analysed, and clonotypes were defined at the amino acid level. To compute clonality, Pielou's evenness was subtracted from 1. To equalize library sizes, abundance-weighted random subsampling with replacement was performed 100 times so that 95% confidence intervals could be reported. The Morisita overlap index was used to quantify repertoire overlap, and for each specimen the top 40 clones were checked for overlap with the irAE. The immuneACCESS repertoire file appears here via TCRdb, limited to in-frame rearrangements. These files lack a portion of the clones; in checked studies, under half of the deficit traces to unresolved V genes, and the cause of the others is not known. V and J calls and clone size come straight from that table; D and trimming were deduced from the DNA. For this sample the table gives 450 to 600 clones, of which over 85% were detected only once. The ten top clones hold 10% of the sample.

From V the trimming removes 2 bases and from J it removes 1 base, while the gene matches leave 6 bases of the junction unaccounted for. The CDR3 spans 16 residues, from the cysteine through the phenylalanine. CDR3 DNA is the only sequence kept; it has 48 bases, read in frame from the first base. From the germline V gene (reference sequence), CDR1 is LNHNV and CDR2 is YYDKDF. About this clone itself: No antigen is known for it. No base qualities exist here, and no much larger clone lies one base off it.

Sample treatment or condition, as interpreted from the label and publication: nivolumab (PD-1 blockade) given before sampling. The DNeasy Blood and Tissue Kit was used to extract DNA from formalin-fixed paraffin-embedded specimens. The sample consisted of tumor tissue, taken from a patient treated with anti-PD-1 therapy. This receptor was taken from a female donor with metastatic renal cell carcinoma. Rearrangement joined TRBV15 to TRBJ2-5; 8 middle bases align to TRBD1. The CDR3 reads as follows: CATSRRTGSGQETQYF. Here is the DNA: TGTGCCACCAGCAGACGGACAGGGTCTGGCCAAGAGACCCAGTACTTC.